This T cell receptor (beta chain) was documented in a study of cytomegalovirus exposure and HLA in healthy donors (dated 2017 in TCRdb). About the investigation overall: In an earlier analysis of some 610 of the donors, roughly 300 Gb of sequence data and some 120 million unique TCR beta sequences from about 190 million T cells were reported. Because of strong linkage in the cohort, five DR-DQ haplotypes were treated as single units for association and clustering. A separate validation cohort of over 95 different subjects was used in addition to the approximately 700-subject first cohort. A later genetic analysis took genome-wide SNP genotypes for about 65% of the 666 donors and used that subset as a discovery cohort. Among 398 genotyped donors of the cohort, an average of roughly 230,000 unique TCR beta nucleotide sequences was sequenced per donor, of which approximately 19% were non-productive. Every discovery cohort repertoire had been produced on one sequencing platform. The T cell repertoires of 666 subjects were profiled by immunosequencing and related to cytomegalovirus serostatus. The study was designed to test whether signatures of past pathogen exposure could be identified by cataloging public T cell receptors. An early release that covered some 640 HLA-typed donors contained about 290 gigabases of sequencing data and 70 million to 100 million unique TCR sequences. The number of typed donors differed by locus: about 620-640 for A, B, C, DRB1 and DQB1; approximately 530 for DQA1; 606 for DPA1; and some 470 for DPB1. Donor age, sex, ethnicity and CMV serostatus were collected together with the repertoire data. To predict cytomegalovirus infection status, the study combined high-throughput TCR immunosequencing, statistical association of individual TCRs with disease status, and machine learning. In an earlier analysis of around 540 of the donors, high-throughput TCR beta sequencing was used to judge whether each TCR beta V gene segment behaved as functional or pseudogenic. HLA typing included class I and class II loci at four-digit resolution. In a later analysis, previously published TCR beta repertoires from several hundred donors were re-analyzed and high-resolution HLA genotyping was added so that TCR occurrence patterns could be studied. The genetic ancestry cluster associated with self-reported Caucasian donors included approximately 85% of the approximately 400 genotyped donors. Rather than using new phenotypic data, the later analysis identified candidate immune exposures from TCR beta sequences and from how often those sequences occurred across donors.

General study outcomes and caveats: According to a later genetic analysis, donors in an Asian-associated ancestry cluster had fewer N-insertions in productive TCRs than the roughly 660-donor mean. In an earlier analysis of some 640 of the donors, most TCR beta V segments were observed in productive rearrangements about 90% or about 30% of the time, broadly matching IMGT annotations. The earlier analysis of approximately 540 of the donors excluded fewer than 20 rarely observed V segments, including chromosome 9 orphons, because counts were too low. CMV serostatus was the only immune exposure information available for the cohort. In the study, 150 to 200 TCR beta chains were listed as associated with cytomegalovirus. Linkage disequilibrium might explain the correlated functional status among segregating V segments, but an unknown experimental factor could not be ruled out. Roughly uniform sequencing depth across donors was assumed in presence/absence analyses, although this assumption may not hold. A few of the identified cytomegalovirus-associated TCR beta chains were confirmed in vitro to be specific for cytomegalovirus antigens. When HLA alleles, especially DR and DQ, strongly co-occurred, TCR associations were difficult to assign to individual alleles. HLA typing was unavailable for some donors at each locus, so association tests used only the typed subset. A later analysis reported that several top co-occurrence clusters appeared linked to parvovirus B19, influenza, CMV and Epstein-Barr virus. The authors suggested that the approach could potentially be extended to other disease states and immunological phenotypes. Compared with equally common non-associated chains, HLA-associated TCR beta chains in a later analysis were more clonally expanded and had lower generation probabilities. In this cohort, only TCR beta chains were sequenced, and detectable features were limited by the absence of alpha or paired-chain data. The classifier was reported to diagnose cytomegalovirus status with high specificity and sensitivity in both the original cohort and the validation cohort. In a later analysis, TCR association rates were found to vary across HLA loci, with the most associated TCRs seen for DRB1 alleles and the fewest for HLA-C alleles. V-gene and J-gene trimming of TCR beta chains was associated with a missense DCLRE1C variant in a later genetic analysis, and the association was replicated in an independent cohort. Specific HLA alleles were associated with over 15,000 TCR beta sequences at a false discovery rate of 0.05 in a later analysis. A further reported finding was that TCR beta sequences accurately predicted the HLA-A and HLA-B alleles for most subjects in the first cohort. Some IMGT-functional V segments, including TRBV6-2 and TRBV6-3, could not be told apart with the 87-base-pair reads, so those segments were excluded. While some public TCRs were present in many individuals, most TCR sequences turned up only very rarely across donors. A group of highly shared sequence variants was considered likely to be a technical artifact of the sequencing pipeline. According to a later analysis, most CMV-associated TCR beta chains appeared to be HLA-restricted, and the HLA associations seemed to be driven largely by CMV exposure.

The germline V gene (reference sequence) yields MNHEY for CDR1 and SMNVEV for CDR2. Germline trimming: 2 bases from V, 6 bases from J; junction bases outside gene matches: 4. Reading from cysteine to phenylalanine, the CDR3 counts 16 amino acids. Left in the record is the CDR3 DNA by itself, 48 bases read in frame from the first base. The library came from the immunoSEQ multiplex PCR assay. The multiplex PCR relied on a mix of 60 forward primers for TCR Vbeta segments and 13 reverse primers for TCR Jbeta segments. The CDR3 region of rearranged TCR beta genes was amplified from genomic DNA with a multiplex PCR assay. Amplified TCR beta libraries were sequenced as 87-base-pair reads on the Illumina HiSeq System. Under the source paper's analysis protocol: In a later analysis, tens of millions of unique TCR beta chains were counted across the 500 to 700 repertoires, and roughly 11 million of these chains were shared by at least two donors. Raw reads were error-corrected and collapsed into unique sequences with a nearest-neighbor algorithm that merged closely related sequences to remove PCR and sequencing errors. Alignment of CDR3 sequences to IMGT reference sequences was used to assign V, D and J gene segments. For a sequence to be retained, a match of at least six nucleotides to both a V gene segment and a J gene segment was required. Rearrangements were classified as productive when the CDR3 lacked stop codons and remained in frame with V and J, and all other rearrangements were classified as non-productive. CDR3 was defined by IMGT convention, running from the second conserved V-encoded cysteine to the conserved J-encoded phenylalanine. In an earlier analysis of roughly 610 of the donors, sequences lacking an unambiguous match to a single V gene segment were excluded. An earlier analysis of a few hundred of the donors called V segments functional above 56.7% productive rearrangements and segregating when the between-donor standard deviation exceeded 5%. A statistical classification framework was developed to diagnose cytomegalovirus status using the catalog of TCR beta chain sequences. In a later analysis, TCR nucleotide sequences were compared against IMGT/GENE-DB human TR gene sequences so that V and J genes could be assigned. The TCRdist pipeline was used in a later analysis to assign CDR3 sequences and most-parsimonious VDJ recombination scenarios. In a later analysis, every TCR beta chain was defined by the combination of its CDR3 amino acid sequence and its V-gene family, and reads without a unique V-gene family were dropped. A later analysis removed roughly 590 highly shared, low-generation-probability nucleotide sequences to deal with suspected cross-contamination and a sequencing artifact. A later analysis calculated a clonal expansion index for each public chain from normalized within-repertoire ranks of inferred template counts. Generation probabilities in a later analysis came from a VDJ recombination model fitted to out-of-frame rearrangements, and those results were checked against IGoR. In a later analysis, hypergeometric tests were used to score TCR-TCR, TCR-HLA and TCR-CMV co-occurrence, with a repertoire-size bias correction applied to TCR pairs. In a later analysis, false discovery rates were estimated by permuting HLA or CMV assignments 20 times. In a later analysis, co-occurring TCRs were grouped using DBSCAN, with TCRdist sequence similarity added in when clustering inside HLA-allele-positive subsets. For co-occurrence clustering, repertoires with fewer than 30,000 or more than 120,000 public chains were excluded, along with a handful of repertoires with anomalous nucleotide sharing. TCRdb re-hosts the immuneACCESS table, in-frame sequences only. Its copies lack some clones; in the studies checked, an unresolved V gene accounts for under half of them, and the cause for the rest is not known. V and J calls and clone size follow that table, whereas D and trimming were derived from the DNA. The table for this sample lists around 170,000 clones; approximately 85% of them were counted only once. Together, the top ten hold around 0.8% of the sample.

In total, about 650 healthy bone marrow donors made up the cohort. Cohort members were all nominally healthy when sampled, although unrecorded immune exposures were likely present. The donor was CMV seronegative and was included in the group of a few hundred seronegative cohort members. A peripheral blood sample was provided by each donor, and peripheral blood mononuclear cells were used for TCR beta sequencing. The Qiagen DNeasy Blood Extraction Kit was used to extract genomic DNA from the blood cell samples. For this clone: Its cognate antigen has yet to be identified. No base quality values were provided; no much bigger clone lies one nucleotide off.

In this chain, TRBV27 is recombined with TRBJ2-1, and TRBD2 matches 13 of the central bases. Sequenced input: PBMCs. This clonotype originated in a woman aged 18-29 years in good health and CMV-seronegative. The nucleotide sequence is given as TGTGCCAGCAGTTTACAACTAGCGGGAGGGCCCAATGAGCAGTTCTTC. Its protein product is CASSLQLAGGPNEQFF.